This TCR beta chain was captured by sequencing in a study of beta chain features in type 1 diabetes (dated by TCRdb to between 2017 and 2018). For the study in its entirety: Patients and healthy donors did not differ in mean age, gender distribution, total cell number or subset yield. A total of roughly 98,000,000 sorted cells were examined across all samples, and a strong correlation was observed between cell number per subset and RNA yield. The study compared TCRB repertoires of sorted circulating CD4+ T cell subsets between recently diagnosed type 1 diabetes patients and matched healthy donors. Whereas all 30 or so donors provided naive and central memory subsets, regulatory and stem cell-like memory subsets were isolated from just 8 patients and roughly 8 healthy donors.

This clone came up a few times. Which antigen it targets is not known. One base away there is no much larger clone; base qualities are not given. Each donor gave one peripheral blood draw, roughly 120 mL on average, collected into heparinised tubes. A BD FACSAria II and a panel including CD45RO, CCR7, CD25, CD127, CD95 and CD27 were used to sort naive, central memory, regulatory and stem cell-like memory CD4+ T cells. A purity above 98% was achieved for all sorted populations. PBMCs were isolated immediately by Lymphoprep density gradient centrifugation and stained directly without culture. Samples were stained and sorted in pairs, with one healthy donor and one patient per experiment, so that batch effects were minimized. Points the paper makes about the study in general: At VDJ recombination sites, patients with type 1 diabetes made fewer insertions and deleted more nucleotides, a pattern implying thymic rearrangement abnormalities. Because small numbers of individuals were included in the HLA sub-analyses, any influence of HLA type on TCRB rearrangement was left unresolved. A moderate but significant shortening of TCRB CDR3 length was observed in type 1 diabetes patients in all four CD4+ subsets. Naive, central memory and regulatory TCRB repertoires appeared to be more similar among patients than among healthy donors. PCR may preferentially amplify shorter templates, but because patient and control samples were amplified and corrected together, any resulting skew would affect both groups equally. Sequencing cDNA rather than genomic DNA could over-represent highly expressing activated cells, although activation and CD3 levels did not differ between groups.

All of the isolated RNA was reverse transcribed with the High Capacity cDNA Reverse Transcription Kit, so expressed TCRB transcripts were sequenced. Naive, central memory and regulatory T cell samples underwent deep immunoSEQ sequencing, averaging roughly 3.5 million total reads per sample. Sorted cells were lysed in RLT buffer and RNA was extracted with DNase-treated RNeasy Micro or Mini kits, depending on cell number. To prevent cross-contamination, each cell subset was processed individually, whereas patient and healthy donor samples were processed jointly. The immunoSEQ multiplex PCR was used to amplify TCRB sequences from cDNA, yielding 87-bp fragments that span the CDR3 region. The amplicons were sequenced using the Illumina HiSeq platform. The study's processing was this. PCR bias was computationally corrected using synthetic template baselines, reads within Hamming distance 2 were collapsed, and singletons that could not be merged were discarded. Reads were aligned against IMGT to assign V, D and J genes, CDR3 length and insertions or deletions at six rearrangement sites. Within each subset, clonotype counts were normalized to sorted cell number, and only after that were true diversity and Gini coefficients computed with the tcR R package. Repertoire sharing was quantified using the overlap coefficient calculated on TCRB nucleotide sequences. As a proxy for the pre-selection repertoire, out-of-frame TCRB sequences from naive cells were analyzed. The clones in this table, taken by TCRdb from immuneACCESS, are in-frame only. Not every clone is retained; where verified, under half of the shortfall comes from an unresolved V gene, and the cause of the rest is unknown. V, J and clone size derive from that table, while D and trimming were established from the DNA sequence. The sample records hundreds of thousands of clones, 12% to 15% of which are singletons. The top ten clones comprise around 0.03% of the sample.

Compared with germline, V lacks 1 base and J lacks 11 bases; bases without a gene match: 3. Measured from the cysteine to the phenylalanine, the CDR3 is 13 residues long. Only the CDR3 DNA is retained, 39 bases long and in frame from the first base. Via the germline V gene (reference sequence), CDR1 is SEHNR and CDR2 FQNEAQ. The source is a woman aged 40 to 50 in good health. The chain couples TRBV7-9 to TRBJ1-4; TRBD1 aligns with 8 central bases. Sequencing used naive CD4+ T cells from blood. The label giving this sample's cell subset or site can be read as: true naive CD4+ T cells. The CDR3 loop reads CASSLDDRGKLFF. The DNA sequence follows: TGTGCCAGCAGCTTAGACGACAGGGGTAAACTGTTTTTT. Full variable domain (CDR3 extended with the reference TRBV7-9 and TRBJ1-4 proteins): DTGVSQNPRHKITKRGQNVTFRCDPISEHNRLYWYRQTLGQGPEFLTYFQNEAQLEKSRLLSDRFSAERPKGSFSTLEIQRTEQGDSAMYLCASSLDDRGKLFFGSGTQLSVL.